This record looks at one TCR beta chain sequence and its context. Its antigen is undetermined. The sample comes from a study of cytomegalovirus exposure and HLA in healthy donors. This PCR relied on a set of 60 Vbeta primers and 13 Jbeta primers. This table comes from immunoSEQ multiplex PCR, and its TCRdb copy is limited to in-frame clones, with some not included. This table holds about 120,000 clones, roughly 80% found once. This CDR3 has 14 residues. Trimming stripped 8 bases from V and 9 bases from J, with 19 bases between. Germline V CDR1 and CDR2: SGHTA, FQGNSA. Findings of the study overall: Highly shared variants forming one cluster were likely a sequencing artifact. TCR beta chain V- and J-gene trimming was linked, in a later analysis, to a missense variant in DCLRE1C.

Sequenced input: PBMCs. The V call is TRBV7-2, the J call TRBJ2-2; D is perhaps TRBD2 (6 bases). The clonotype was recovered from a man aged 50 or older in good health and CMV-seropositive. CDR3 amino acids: CASSSSGTHRELFF. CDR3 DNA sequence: TGTGCCAGCTCCTCCTCTGGGACTCACCGGGAGCTGTTTTTT.